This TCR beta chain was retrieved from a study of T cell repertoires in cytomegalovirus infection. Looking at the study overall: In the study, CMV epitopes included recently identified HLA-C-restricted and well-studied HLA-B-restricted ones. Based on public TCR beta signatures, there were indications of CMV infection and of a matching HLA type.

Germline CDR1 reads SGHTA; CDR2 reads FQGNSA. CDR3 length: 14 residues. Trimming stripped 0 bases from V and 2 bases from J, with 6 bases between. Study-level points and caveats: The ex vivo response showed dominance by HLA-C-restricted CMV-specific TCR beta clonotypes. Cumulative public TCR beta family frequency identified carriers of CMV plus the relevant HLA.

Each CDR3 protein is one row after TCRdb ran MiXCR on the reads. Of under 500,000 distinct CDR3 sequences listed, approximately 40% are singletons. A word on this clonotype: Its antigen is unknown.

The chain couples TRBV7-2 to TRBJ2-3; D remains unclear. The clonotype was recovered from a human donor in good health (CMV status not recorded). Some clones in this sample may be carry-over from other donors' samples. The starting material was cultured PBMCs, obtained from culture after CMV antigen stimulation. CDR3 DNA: TGTGCCAGCAGCTTAGCGACACACACAGATACGCAGTATTTT. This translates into CASSLATHTDTQYF.